One sample yielded the 7 T cell receptor beta chains listed below, sequenced in a study of response to subunit inactivated influenza vaccine. TCRdb processed the RT-PCR reads anew with MiXCR; each CDR3 protein has one entry. The sample gives 500,000 or so distinct CDR3 sequences, around 9.9% of which show up once; roughly 12% is in the top ten. Sequencing used PBMCs from blood, obtained roughly 48 days after vaccination. Receptors were obtained from a man in his forties or fifties who received an inactivated influenza vaccine.

V usage is TRBV7-2 and J usage is TRBJ2-1; D is possibly TRBD1 or TRBD2 (6 bases each). CDR1 is SGHTA, CDR2 FQGNSA, per germline. The CDR3 totals 13 residues. The ends were cut back, 5 bases at V and 9 bases at J, with 14 bases in the middle. The CDR3 loop reads CASSRPGASEQFF. The CDR3 DNA follows: TGTGCCAGCAGCCGGCCGGGGGCCAGTGAGCAGTTCTTC. The variable domain in full, with the rest retrieved from reference TRBV7-2 and TRBJ2-1, is GAGVSQSPSNKVTEKGKDVELRCDPISGHTALYWYRQSLGQGLEFLIYFQGNSAPDKSGLPSDRFSAERTGGSVSTLTIQRTQQEDSAVYLCASSRPGASEQFFGPGTRLTVL.

This clonotype was recorded a few times. The chain employs TRBV20-1 and TRBJ1-5, with 7 bases identical to TRBD1. CDR1 is DFQATT and CDR2 is SNEGSKA in the germline V gene (reference sequence). The V segment lost 3 bases and the J segment 7 bases; nucleotides outside the gene matches: 9. The CDR3 contains 14 residues. As DNA, the CDR3 is TGCAGTGCTAGGACAGGGTTCGGTTGGCAGCCCCAGCATTTT. Protein sequence: CSARTGFGWQPQHF.

This clonotype came up a few times. The gene calls are TRBV20-1 and TRBJ2-7; D may match TRBD1 or TRBD2 (6 bases each). The germline V gene has CDR1 DFQATT and CDR2 SNEGSKA (reference sequence). Trimming left V 0 bases short and J 2 bases short, with 11 bases between. The CDR3 has 14 amino acids. The CDR3 reads CSARETGRTYEQYF. In DNA form, the CDR3 reads TGCAGTGCTAGAGAAACAGGGAGGACCTACGAGCAGTACTTC.

This clonotype was counted between two and nine times. The genes are TRBV29-1 and TRBJ2-7; the D is unclear. The CDR3 has 14 residues. Trimming pared 3 bases from V and 3 bases from J, leaving 15 bases between. Germline V gene lookup returns CDR1 SQVTM and CDR2 ANQGSEA. CDR3 coding DNA: TGCAGCGTTGAGCTTTGGGATACCAACTACGAGCAGTACTTC. Its protein is CSVELWDTNYEQYF.

Here the CDR3 DNA reads TGTGCCAGCAGTTTAGCCGGACAAAAAAATTCACCCCTCCACTTT. This sequence encodes CASSLAGQKNSPLHF. The chain is built from TRBV12-3 or TRBV12-4 and TRBJ1-6; D may be TRBD1 (5 bases). Trimming took 0 bases from V and 7 from J, leaving 10 bases between them. This CDR3 has 15 residues.

The V call is TRBV20-1, the J call TRBJ2-7; TRBD1 agrees at 10 bases. CDR1 and CDR2 from the germline V gene are DFQATT and SNEGSKA (reference sequence). Trimming removed 3 bases from V and 2 bases from J; junction bases left unmatched: 4. This CDR3 comprises 14 residues. As DNA, the CDR3 is TGCAGTGCTAGTTCGACAGGGGGCCCCTACGAGCAGTACTTC. This codes for CSASSTGGPYEQYF.

The chain combines TRBV7-9 with TRBJ1-1; no clear D. Germline CDR1 and CDR2: SEHNR and FQNEAQ (reference sequence). Trimming left V 5 bases short and J 4 bases short, with 17 bases between. CDR3 length: 15 amino acids. CDR3 protein: CASSLRRGLGTEAFF. Written as DNA, the CDR3 is TGTGCCAGCAGCCTGCGTCGGGGTCTGGGCACTGAAGCTTTCTTT.